This section outlines one T cell receptor (beta chain) sequence together with its context. What it recognizes is unknown. The germline V gene has CDR1 MNHNY and CDR2 SVGAGI (reference sequence). V lost 4 bases and J lost 5, with 12 bases in between. The CDR3 consists of 14 residues. The data originate from a study of OX40 agonist ivuxolimab in advanced cancers. As for the study in general: The study enrolled dose-escalation patients with hepatocellular carcinoma, melanoma, renal cell or head and neck cancer. The group had a mean age of about 60 years, ranged from about 23 to 85, and was roughly 83% male. Previous treatment with anti-PD-1, anti-PD-L1 or anti-CTLA-4 therapy was allowed; less than 45% had received some. Study-level points and caveats: Average numbers of expanded clones were greater in CD8+ T cells than in CD4+.

Here immunoSEQ multiplex PCR was the method, and the copy in TCRdb shows in-frame clones only, minus some. The profile shows 120,000 or so clones, approximately 89% of them singletons. The source of this sequence is an adult with an advanced solid tumor such as melanoma, head and neck, liver or kidney cancer. The sample consisted of CD4+ or CD8+ T cells sorted from blood, taken in a trial of the OX40 agonist ivuxolimab. The rearrangement links TRBV6-6 to TRBJ1-5; D gene unclear. The CDR3: CASSFAGRDQPQHF. In nucleotides, the CDR3 is TGTGCCAGCAGTTTTGCAGGACGGGATCAGCCCCAGCATTTT.